The entry below gives a single TCR beta chain sequence along with its context. Unique molecular identifiers tagged the TCRbeta library. From the PCR reads, TCRdb called clonotypes with MiXCR, one entry per CDR3 protein. The sample records about 500,000 distinct CDR3 sequences, 32% being singletons. This sample was included in a study of T-cell reconstitution after alpha-beta-depleted transplantation in children. Trimming left V 6 bases short and J 10 bases short, with 13 bases between. The length of the CDR3 is 12 residues. Germline assignment: CDR1 SGHAT and CDR2 FQNNGV. Material: PBMCs from the stem cell graft donor, obtained from the stem cell graft. This sequence was found in a human donor who donated a stem cell graft to a child with aplastic anemia. V usage is TRBV11-2 and J usage is TRBJ2-1, with a weak D call TRBD2 (5 bases). The CDR3 is CASRDLAGEQFF. The DNA of the CDR3 is TGTGCCAGCAGGGATCTAGCAGGCGAGCAGTTCTTC.